The 20 T cell receptor beta chains given below trace back to one sample, sequenced in a study of lymphopenia after photon versus proton radiotherapy (dated by TCRdb to between 2019 and 2020). The protocol used for the library was the immunoSEQ multiplex PCR assay. TCRdb limited this immuneACCESS table to in-frame rearrangements with V and J called. A share of clones is missing; checked studies link under half to unresolved V genes, and the rest is unexplained. This sample comprises 25,000 to 35,000 clones, approximately 95% of them detected only once. Clones ranked in the top ten supply about 0.72% of the sample. Sample: peripheral blood, taken from a patient treated with photon-based radiotherapy. The receptor source for this set is a woman in her forties or fifties with cholangiocarcinoma.

This sequence joins TRBV30 and TRBJ2-6; D unclear. The CDR3 consists of 15 residues. Trimming took off 0 bases at V and 2 bases at J, with 8 bases between the two ends. The germline gives CDR1 GTSNPN, CDR2 SVGIG (reference sequence). The CDR3 DNA follows: TGTGCCTGGAGTGTACTGCGTACTGGGGCCAACGTCCTGACTTTC. Translating it yields CAWSVLRTGANVLTF. The full variable domain, its missing parts supplied by reference TRBV30 and TRBJ2-6, is SQTIHQWPATLVQPVGSPLSLECTVEGTSNPNLYWYRQAAGRGLQLLFYSVGIGQISSEVPQNLSASRPQDRQFILSSKKLLLSDSGFYLCAWSVLRTGANVLTFGAGSRLTVL.

This clone was counted a single time. This chain uses TRBV7-9 with TRBJ1-2; D possibly corresponds to TRBD1 (5 bases). Germline V lookup: CDR1 SEHNR, CDR2 FQNEAQ (reference sequence). CDR3 length: 16 amino acids. The germline V and J ends were trimmed by 1 base and 2 bases, with 14 bases remaining between them. Here the CDR3 DNA reads TGTGCCAGCAGCTTAGGGTCAGGCAGGGCCAACTATGGCTACACCTTC. Its protein is CASSLGSGRANYGYTF.

The V and J genes are TRBV10-1 and TRBJ1-1; D remains unclear. Germline CDR1 reads WNHNN; CDR2 reads SYGVQD (reference sequence). The CDR3 is made up of 13 amino acids. V was shortened by 3 bases and J by 1 base, with 6 bases between the two germline ends. The CDR3 here is CASSDRRNTEAFF. As DNA, the CDR3 is TGCGCCAGCAGTGACAGAAGGAACACTGAAGCTTTCTTT.

The chain is built from TRBV11-2 and TRBJ1-5, with 9 bases matching TRBD1. The V gene's germline CDR1 is SGHAT and CDR2 FQNNGV. After removal of 5 bases from V and 9 bases from J, the junction contained 5 bases not matched to a gene. The CDR3 spans 13 residues. This chain's CDR3 is CASSKTGGLPQHF. The CDR3 DNA reads TGTGCCAGCAGCAAGACAGGGGGGCTGCCCCAGCATTTT.

This clone was counted between two and nine times. V usage is TRBV7-9 and J usage is TRBJ1-2, with 7 bases aligning to TRBD1. This CDR3 is built from 14 residues. The ends lost 5 bases at V and 4 bases at J; junction bases unmatched: 7. CDR1 SEHNR and CDR2 FQNEAQ come from the germline V gene (reference sequence). The CDR3 DNA is TGTGCCAGCAGCATCGGGACAGCGACCTATGGCTACACCTTC. Amino acid sequence: CASSIGTATYGYTF. Combining the CDR3 with reference TRBV7-9 and TRBJ1-2 gives the whole variable domain DTGVSQNPRHKITKRGQNVTFRCDPISEHNRLYWYRQTLGQGPEFLTYFQNEAQLEKSRLLSDRFSAERPKGSFSTLEIQRTEQGDSAMYLCASSIGTATYGYTFGSGTRLTVV.

This chain uses TRBV2 with TRBJ1-4; D uncertain. Trimming shortened V by 7 bases and J by 8 bases, and 8 bases separated the two germline ends. This CDR3 contains 11 residues. CDR1 is SNHLY and CDR2 is FYNNEI in the germline V gene. Here the CDR3 reads CASTTREKLFF. CDR3 DNA: TGTGCCAGCACTACTAGGGAAAAACTGTTTTTT.

The V gene is TRBV28, the J gene TRBJ1-4; no firm D call. The CDR3 has 12 residues. V was shortened by 6 bases and J by 0 bases, with 2 bases between the two germline ends. The germline CDR1 and CDR2 sequences are MDHEN and SYDVKM. CDR3 protein: CASSPTNEKLFF. For the CDR3, the DNA is TGTGCCAGCAGCCCAACTAATGAAAAACTGTTTTTT.

V is TRBV5-1 and J is TRBJ1-1; the match to TRBD1 covers 7 bases. The CDR3 contains 12 residues. CDR1 is SGHRS, CDR2 YFSETQ, per germline. V was clipped by 3 bases and J by 8 bases; unmatched bases: 4. The DNA of the CDR3 is TGCGCCAGCAGCTCGACAGGGCCAGAAGCTTTCTTT. Its translation: CASSSTGPEAFF.

The chain couples TRBV7-2 to TRBJ1-5; D is unclear. Trimming took 1 base from V and 9 from J, leaving 10 bases between them. The CDR3 covers 13 residues. Germline loops: CDR1 SGHTA, CDR2 FQGNSA. The CDR3 region has the DNA TGTGCCAGCAGCTTAGGCAGGTCAGGGCCCCAGCATTTT. Protein product: CASSLGRSGPQHF.

The chain recombines TRBV7-9 with TRBJ2-5; no firm D call. The CDR3 sequence is 11 residues long. Trimming left V 5 bases short and J 2 bases short, with 3 bases between. The V gene's germline CDR1 is SEHNR and CDR2 FQNEAQ (reference sequence). The CDR3, as DNA: TGTGCCAGCAGCCCGCAAGAGACCCAGTACTTC. It yields the protein CASSPQETQYF.

The gene calls are TRBV14 and TRBJ2-7, with D uncertain. The length of the CDR3 is 13 residues. Germline CDR1 and CDR2: SGHDN and FVKESK. Trimming removed 2 bases from V and 3 bases from J, with 8 bases in between. The CDR3 DNA reads TGTGCCAGCAGCCAAATCAACTTCTACGAGCAGTACTTC. It yields the protein CASSQINFYEQYF.

The rearrangement joins TRBV5-6 to TRBJ2-5; unclear D gene. V was clipped by 0 bases and J by 2 bases, with 8 bases between them. Germline-derived CDR1 and CDR2 are SGHDT and YYEEEE. This CDR3 comprises 14 residues. CDR3 sequence (DNA): TGTGCCAGCAGCTTGGACGGAACACAAGAGACCCAGTACTTC. Residues: CASSLDGTQETQYF.

The chain employs TRBV6-5 and TRBJ2-1; a possible D gene is TRBD1 (5 bases). Germline V gives CDR1 MNHEY, CDR2 SVGAGI. V lost 7 bases to trimming and J lost 0 bases, with 10 bases between them. CDR3 length: 14 amino acids. The CDR3 sequence is CASNRGSSYNEQFF. CDR3 coding DNA: TGTGCCAGCAATAGGGGAAGCTCCTACAATGAGCAGTTCTTC.

The gene calls are TRBV19 and TRBJ1-5, with D possibly being TRBD1 (6 bases). V was cut by 2 bases and J by 4 bases, with 12 bases left in between. This CDR3 has 15 residues. Germline CDR1 LNHDA, CDR2 SQIVND (reference sequence). Here the CDR3 DNA reads TGTGCCAGTAGTATACCTGGACAGTCGAATCAGCCCCAGCATTTT. Its protein product is CASSIPGQSNQPQHF.

The chain couples TRBV19 to TRBJ1-4; 7 bases are shared with TRBD1. J was trimmed by 4 bases and V by 7 bases; bases with no gene match: 6. The CDR3 spans 14 residues. Germline CDR1 LNHDA, CDR2 SQIVND (reference sequence). In nucleotides, the CDR3 is TGTGCCAGTAACCCGGGACAGATTAATGAAAAACTGTTTTTT. Protein: CASNPGQINEKLFF.

V is TRBV2 and J is TRBJ2-1; D possibly corresponds to TRBD2 (5 bases). Looked up from germline, CDR1 is SNHLY and CDR2 is FYNNEI. The CDR3 sequence is 14 residues long. Trimming stripped 7 bases from V and 3 bases from J, with 13 bases between. This chain's CDR3 is CASKAARDYNEQFF. CDR3 nucleotide sequence: TGTGCCAGCAAAGCAGCCCGGGACTACAATGAGCAGTTCTTC.

The gene calls are TRBV12-5 and TRBJ1-2; perhaps TRBD1 as D (5 bases). Trimming took 5 bases from V and 2 from J, leaving 21 bases between them. Per germline, CDR1 LGHNT and CDR2 FRNRAP. The CDR3 has 17 residues. CDR3 sequence: CASGGLSEGQTNYGYTF. The DNA of the CDR3 is TGTGCTAGTGGTGGCCTATCGGAGGGGCAGACAAACTATGGCTACACCTTC.

The CDR3: CASSSLGSSNSPLHF. The DNA for the CDR3 is TGTGCCAGCAGCTCCCTGGGGAGTTCTAATTCACCCCTCCACTTT. This chain links TRBV5-4 with TRBJ1-6; no reliable D call. Germline CDR1 SGHNT, CDR2 YYREEE (reference sequence). The CDR3 has 15 amino acids. The germline V and J ends were trimmed by 3 bases and 6 bases, with 13 bases remaining between them.

This rearrangement joins TRBV6-5 to TRBJ2-3, with 10 bases lining up with TRBD2. Germline CDR1 is MNHEY and CDR2 is SVGAGI. With 6 bases clipped from V and 1 base from J, the junction kept 4 bases outside the gene matches. The CDR3 is 15 amino acids. CDR3 protein: CASRASGGGTDTQYF. The CDR3 DNA reads TGTGCCAGCAGGGCTAGCGGGGGTGGCACAGATACGCAGTATTTT.

The chain is built from TRBV2 and TRBJ2-2; 7 bases agree with TRBD1. Germline V CDR1 and CDR2: SNHLY, FYNNEI. J gave up 5 bases and V 6 bases, and 6 bases lay outside the gene matches. The CDR3 runs to 14 residues. The CDR3 loop is CASRGQSETGELFF. The CDR3 nucleotides are TGTGCCAGCAGGGGACAGAGCGAGACCGGGGAGCTGTTTTTT.